The source of this T cell receptor (beta chain) is a study of OX40 agonist ivuxolimab in advanced cancers. About the study: The mean age was about 57 years, ranging from roughly 23 to 80, with around four fifths of participants male. Notes on the study in general: Patients with a partial response at 0.1-3.0 mg/kg had among the lowest clonal expansion. Expanded clones belonging to CD8+ T cells outnumbered, on average, those of CD4+. Antigen specificity remained undetermined for the expanded peripheral T cells.

In the case of this clone: The antigen is unknown.

Data came from immunoSEQ multiplex PCR; TCRdb stores just in-frame clones and leaves some out. The sample contains fewer than 80,000 clones, roughly 85% of which appear only once. The CDR3 loop spans 15 amino acids. Trimming stripped 1 base from V and 0 bases from J, with 10 bases between. Germline CDR1 SGHTA, CDR2 FQGNSA. Sequencing was performed on CD4+ or CD8+ T cells sorted from blood, taken in a trial of the OX40 agonist ivuxolimab. This clonotype originated in an adult with an advanced solid tumor such as melanoma, head and neck, liver or kidney cancer. The chain is built from TRBV7-2 and TRBJ2-7, with unresolved D. Here the CDR3 reads CASSLGPDSSYEQYF. DNA of the CDR3: TGTGCCAGCAGCTTAGGTCCCGACTCCTCCTACGAGCAGTACTTC.